A single sample gave rise to the 21 T cell receptor beta chains below, sequenced in a study of blood T cell repertoires in COVID-19. Libraries were prepared by immunoSEQ multiplex PCR; TCRdb keeps only in-frame clonotypes and omits some of them. The sample lists fewer than 250,000 clones; around 84% were seen once. The sequenced sample consisted of peripheral blood. All receptors derive from a man aged 25-45 years with active or convalescent COVID-19.

The chain has TRBV6-5 and TRBJ2-7, with 8 bases lining up with TRBD2. Germline lookup yields CDR1 MNHEY and CDR2 SVGAGI. After removal of 7 bases from V and 0 bases from J, the junction contained 8 bases not matched to a gene. The CDR3 contains 15 residues. The CDR3 loop is CASTPGLASSYEQYF. CDR3 sequence (DNA): TGTGCCAGCACCCCCGGACTAGCTAGCTCCTACGAGCAGTACTTC.

The chain employs TRBV13 and TRBJ2-3; 7 nucleotides agree with TRBD2. Germline V gene data show CDR1 as PRHDT and CDR2 as FYEKMQ (reference sequence). The CDR3 sequence is 18 residues long. The trim removed 0 bases at V and 2 bases at J, leaving 11 bases unmatched. The CDR3 nucleotides read TGTGCCAGCAGCTTAGGCTTTAGGGCTAGCGGTTACACAGATACGCAGTATTTT. Translating gives CASSLGFRASGYTDTQYF.

The chain has TRBV3-1 (or the pseudogene TRBV3-2) and TRBJ2-1; weak D call: TRBD2 (5 bases). The V end lost 0 bases, the J end lost 8 bases, and 14 bases lay between the germline ends. Germline V gene lookup returns CDR1 LGHDT and CDR2 YNNKEL (reference sequence). The CDR3 has 15 residues. For the CDR3, the DNA is TGTGCCAGCAGCCAAGATCAGAGGGTGTGGGATGAGCAGTTCTTC. Amino acid sequence: CASSQDQRVWDEQFF.

The V and J genes are TRBV7-2 and TRBJ2-3, with D possibly matching TRBD1 (8 bases). Germline V gene lookup returns CDR1 SGHTA and CDR2 FQGNSA. V shed 7 bases and J shed 4 bases, with 18 bases lying between them. The CDR3 length is 15 residues. CDR3 nucleotides: TGTGCCAGCACCCTATGGACAGGGAGGGCAGATACGCAGTATTTT. Protein product: CASTLWTGRADTQYF. The full variable domain, with the rest looked up from reference TRBV7-2 and TRBJ2-3, is GAGVSQSPSNKVTEKGKDVELRCDPISGHTALYWYRQSLGQGLEFLIYFQGNSAPDKSGLPSDRFSAERTGGSVSTLTIQRTQQEDSAVYLCASTLWTGRADTQYFGPGTRLTVL.

This clone showed up just once. The chain is built from TRBV6-1 and TRBJ1-1; D gene ambiguous. The germline gives CDR1 MNHNS, CDR2 SASEGT. Between the trimmed V and J ends, which lost 1 base and 0 bases, there was a span of 3 bases. The CDR3 totals 13 residues. CDR3 nucleotide sequence: TGTGCCAGCAGTGAAGTAGTGAACACTGAAGCTTTCTTT. This sequence encodes CASSEVVNTEAFF.

The genes are TRBV3-1 (or the pseudogene TRBV3-2) and TRBJ2-1; 10 bases agree with TRBD2. Germline assignment: CDR1 LGHDT and CDR2 YNNKEL (reference sequence). The CDR3 sequence is 13 residues long. With 1 base clipped from V and 12 bases from J, the junction kept 3 bases outside the gene matches. The CDR3 reads CASSQATSGPQFF. DNA for the CDR3: TGTGCCAGCAGCCAAGCGACTAGCGGGCCGCAGTTCTTC.

The chain is built from TRBV11-2 and TRBJ2-1; D is uncertain. CDR1 is SGHAT and CDR2 is FQNNGV in the germline V gene. The CDR3 sequence is 14 residues long. The V gene lost 5 bases and the J gene lost 9 bases, with 17 bases spanning the gap. The CDR3 is CASSPHAAVSEQFF. CDR3 DNA sequence: TGTGCCAGCAGCCCCCACGCCGCGGTGAGTGAGCAGTTCTTC.

This clone has just one count. The chain links TRBV18 to TRBJ2-3, with 10 positions matching TRBD1. With V trimmed by 4 bases and J by 2 bases, 6 bases remained unmatched. The CDR3 has 16 residues. Germline CDR1 reads KGHSH; CDR2 reads LQKENI. The CDR3 is CASSRPGQGYTDTQYF. CDR3 nucleotides: TGTGCCAGCTCACGGCCGGGACAGGGGTACACAGATACGCAGTATTTT.

This clone was observed once. The chain's CDR3 is CASSLVQGNSPLHF. The CDR3 nucleotides are TGTGCCAGCAGCTTAGTACAGGGTAATTCACCCCTCCACTTT. The rearrangement joins TRBV7-9 to TRBJ1-6; D is perhaps TRBD1 (6 bases). The CDR3 runs 14 residues. Germline assignment: CDR1 SEHNR and CDR2 FQNEAQ (reference sequence). V lost 1 base to trimming and J lost 6 bases, with 7 bases between them.

The V and J genes are TRBV7-9 and TRBJ2-2; 9 nucleotides agree with TRBD2. With 6 bases clipped from V and 0 bases from J, the junction kept 5 bases outside the gene matches. This CDR3 contains 16 residues. CDR1 is SEHNR and CDR2 is FQNEAQ in the germline V gene (reference sequence). This CDR3 reads CASSRRLAANTGELFF. In nucleotides, the CDR3 is TGTGCCAGCAGTCGAAGACTAGCGGCGAACACCGGGGAGCTGTTTTTT.

The chain is built from TRBV5-1 and TRBJ2-3; TRBD2 agrees at 8 bases. After removal of 4 bases from V and 2 bases from J, the junction contained 12 bases not matched to a gene. CDR3 size: 17 residues. Germline lookup yields CDR1 SGHRS and CDR2 YFSETQ. CDR3 nucleotides: TGCGCCAGCAGCCCCGGTTCCAGCGGGGGCCTCACAGATACGCAGTATTTT. This encodes CASSPGSSGGLTDTQYF. The entire variable domain, with the rest obtained from reference TRBV5-1 and TRBJ2-3, is as follows: KAGVTQTPRYLIKTRGQQVTLSCSPISGHRSVSWYQQTPGQGLQFLFEYFSETQRNKGNFPGRFSGRQFSNSRSEMNVSTLELGDSALYLCASSPGSSGGLTDTQYFGPGTRLTVL.

The rearrangement uses TRBV5-6 and TRBJ2-7, with 8 nucleotides matching TRBD1. Germline CDR1 and CDR2: SGHDT and YYEEEE. This CDR3 contains 15 residues. Losses at the gene ends were 1 base for V and 2 bases for J; bases not matched to a gene: 5. The CDR3 sequence is CASSLLGQGAYEQYF. The CDR3 DNA reads TGTGCCAGCAGCTTGTTAGGACAGGGAGCCTACGAGCAGTACTTC.

In DNA form, the CDR3 reads TGCGCCAGCAGTCTAGACGACGGAGGCCGGGAAGCTTTCTTT. Translating gives CASSLDDGGREAFF. The genes are TRBV23-1 and TRBJ1-1; no clear D. TRBV23-1 is an ORF; its function is uncertain. Trimming took off 4 bases at V and 8 bases at J, with 17 bases between the two ends. The CDR3 sequence is 14 residues long.

DNA for the CDR3: TGTGCCAGTACCTTGAGGGGCACAGATACGCAGTATTTT. This sequence encodes CASTLRGTDTQYF. This chain links TRBV19 with TRBJ2-3, with D possibly matching TRBD2 (5 bases). In germline, CDR1 is LNHDA, CDR2 SQIVND (reference sequence). V was cut by 7 bases and J by 1 base, with 9 bases left in between. The length of the CDR3 is 13 residues.

The chain couples TRBV29-1 to TRBJ2-1, with TRBD1 matching over 7 bases. The V segment lost 5 bases and the J segment 7 bases; nucleotides outside the gene matches: 8. CDR1 is SQVTM, CDR2 ANQGSEA, per germline. This CDR3 comprises 13 residues. The CDR3 here is CSVLRDRDNEQFF. CDR3 DNA sequence: TGCAGCGTTCTCAGGGACAGAGATAATGAGCAGTTCTTC.

The chain links TRBV28 to TRBJ1-6; 9 positions match TRBD1. CDR1 and CDR2 (germline): MDHEN, SYDVKM. This CDR3 spans 14 amino acids. The trim removed 6 bases at V and 11 bases at J, leaving 8 bases unmatched. The CDR3 protein is CASRETGGSAPLHF. The CDR3 bases are TGTGCCAGCAGGGAGACAGGGGGATCGGCACCCCTCCACTTT.

Only a few counts were recorded for this clone. The chain joins TRBV5-1 to TRBJ1-4; maybe TRBD1 (6 bases). CDR3 length: 14 amino acids. The V end lost 4 bases, the J end lost 5 bases, and 12 bases lay between the germline ends. The germline gives CDR1 SGHRS, CDR2 YFSETQ. The CDR3: CASSEGDKNEKLFF. DNA for the CDR3: TGCGCCAGCAGCGAGGGGGACAAGAATGAAAAACTGTTTTTT.

The chain employs TRBV18 and TRBJ2-7; D might be TRBD2 (5 bases). CDR1 is KGHSH, CDR2 LQKENI, per germline. CDR3 length: 14 amino acids. With 1 base removed from V and 6 bases from J, the gap between germline ends came to 13 bases. CDR3 protein: CASSPLTIPLEQYF. The CDR3 nucleotides are TGTGCCAGCTCACCACTGACTATTCCCCTCGAGCAGTACTTC.

The gene calls are TRBV21-1 and TRBJ1-2; the table gives TRBD1 as D, unverified against the DNA. TRBV21-1 is assigned pseudogene status. The CDR3 is 14 amino acids. The CDR3 loop reads CASSKYHREHGYTF. The CDR3 nucleotides read TGTGCCAGCAGCAAATATCACAGGGAACATGGCTACACCTTC.

This clone was observed a single time. The chain carries TRBV14 and TRBJ2-5, with 13 bases aligning to TRBD2. V dropped 3 bases and J dropped 3; count of bases not matched to a gene: 7. From germline, CDR1 is SGHDN and CDR2 FVKESK. This CDR3 spans 17 amino acids. The CDR3 spells CASSQHSGLAGEETQYF. The CDR3 coding sequence is TGTGCCAGCAGCCAGCACTCCGGACTAGCGGGAGAAGAGACCCAGTACTTC.

The rearrangement uses TRBV7-2 and TRBJ2-5, with TRBD1 matching over 7 bases. The V gene's germline CDR1 is SGHTA and CDR2 FQGNSA. The V gene end was trimmed by 1 base and the J gene end by 1 base; junction bases not matched to a gene: 0. The CDR3 is 14 residues long. The CDR3 here is CASSLEGAQETQYF. The CDR3 nucleotides read TGTGCCAGCAGCTTAGAGGGGGCCCAAGAGACCCAGTACTTC.